This T cell receptor (beta chain) was observed in a study of cytomegalovirus exposure and HLA in healthy donors. PCR was performed using 60 Vbeta and 13 Jbeta primers. Here immunoSEQ multiplex PCR was the method, and the copy in TCRdb shows in-frame clones only, minus some. The table for this sample gives 100,000 to 150,000 clones. Trimming removed 3 bases from V and 1 base from J; junction bases left unmatched: 11. Germline assignment: CDR1 LNHNV and CDR2 YYDKDF (reference sequence). This CDR3 region has 19 residues. V is TRBV15 and J is TRBJ2-2, with 10 bases lining up with TRBD1. Sequences were obtained from PBMCs. The receptor's source is a man between 18 and 35 years old in good health and CMV-seronegative. CDR3 amino acids: CATSSHFRTGGWNTGELFF. CDR3 DNA sequence: TGTGCCACCAGCAGCCATTTCCGGACAGGGGGATGGAACACCGGGGAGCTGTTTTTT. The whole variable domain, remainder taken from reference TRBV15 and TRBJ2-2, is DAMVIQNPRYQVTQFGKPVTLSCSQTLNHNVMYWYQQKSSQAPKLLFHYYDKDFNNEADTPDNFQSRRPNTSFCFLDIRSPGLGDTAMYLCATSSHFRTGGWNTGELFFGEGSRLTVL.